The next 6 T cell receptor beta chains were all read from a single sample in a study of blood T cell repertoires in COVID-19. The table came from immunoSEQ multiplex PCR; TCRdb's copy has only in-frame clones and leaves some out. The repertoire has 210,000 or so clones, about 88% of them found once; the top ten carry roughly 5.6%. Sequencing was done on a sample of peripheral blood. Receptors originate from a woman aged 40-49 years who had recovered from COVID-19.

This chain links TRBV29-1 with TRBJ2-7, with D possibly TRBD2 on 6 matching bases. The length of the CDR3 is 15 residues. Trimming took 0 bases from V and 3 from J, leaving 15 bases between them. Germline CDR1 SQVTM, CDR2 ANQGSEA. The CDR3 loop reads CSVEDPEGSDYEQYF. The CDR3 DNA reads TGCAGCGTTGAAGACCCGGAGGGATCCGACTACGAGCAGTACTTC.

The chain couples TRBV27 to TRBJ2-7; 11 bases align to TRBD2. With 2 bases clipped from V and 5 bases from J, the junction kept 8 bases outside the gene matches. The germline V gene encodes CDR1 MNHEY and CDR2 SMNVEV (reference sequence). This CDR3 is built from 16 residues. The CDR3: CASSLRFTSGSHEQYF. The CDR3 bases are TGTGCCAGCAGTTTAAGGTTTACTAGCGGGAGCCACGAGCAGTACTTC.

V is TRBV5-1 and J is TRBJ1-2; 7 nucleotides match TRBD1. V was pared by 4 bases and J by 6 bases, with 3 bases of the junction left unmatched. This CDR3 is 12 amino acids long. CDR1 and CDR2 (germline): SGHRS, YFSETQ. Here the CDR3 DNA reads TGCGCCAGCAGCCCCGGACAGGATGGCTACACCTTC. Translated: CASSPGQDGYTF.

This chain links TRBV9 with TRBJ2-7; 9 bases align to TRBD2. Germline loops: CDR1 SGDLS, CDR2 YYNGEE. The CDR3 is 13 residues long. Trimming cost V 0 bases and J 9 bases; bases outside gene matches: 4. CDR3 region: CASSVGGSGRQYF. The DNA for the CDR3 is TGTGCCAGCAGCGTAGGCGGTAGCGGGAGGCAGTACTTC. The complete variable domain, with remaining parts taken from reference TRBV9 and TRBJ2-7, reads DSGVTQTPKHLITATGQRVTLRCSPRSGDLSVYWYQQSLDQGLQFLIQYYNGEERAKGNILERFSAQQFPDLHSELNLSSLELGDSALYFCASSVGGSGRQYFGPGTRLTVT.

V and J are TRBV4-3 and TRBJ2-7, with TRBD1 identical over 11 bases. Germline V gene sequence: CDR1 LGHNA, CDR2 YSLEER. The CDR3 has 15 residues. The ends lost 1 base at V and 4 bases at J; junction bases unmatched: 3. CDR3: CASSQVWDRGYEQYF. For the CDR3, the DNA is TGCGCCAGCAGCCAAGTCTGGGACAGGGGGTACGAGCAGTACTTC.

The chain links TRBV5-1 to TRBJ2-3; weak D call: TRBD1 (5 bases). Trimming pared 4 bases from V and 5 bases from J, leaving 14 bases between. The V gene's germline CDR1 is SGHRS and CDR2 YFSETQ. The length of the CDR3 is 14 residues. DNA of the CDR3: TGCGCCAGCAGCCTCTCAGGACATGGAGATACGCAGTATTTT. Protein sequence: CASSLSGHGDTQYF. The whole variable domain, filled in from reference TRBV5-1 and TRBJ2-3, reads KAGVTQTPRYLIKTRGQQVTLSCSPISGHRSVSWYQQTPGQGLQFLFEYFSETQRNKGNFPGRFSGRQFSNSRSEMNVSTLELGDSALYLCASSLSGHGDTQYFGPGTRLTVL.